These 29 T cell receptor beta chains were all obtained from the same sample, sequenced in a study of blood T cell repertoires in COVID-19. Sequencing was performed with immunoSEQ multiplex PCR; in TCRdb, only in-frame clones are kept and a portion is missing. This table has roughly 140,000 clones, 70% to 90% appearing once. Sequencing was done on a sample of peripheral blood. The origin of the receptors is a woman aged 55 to 70 with COVID-19, enrolled during active disease.

The chain recombines TRBV5-1 with TRBJ2-7; 7 bases fit TRBD2. J lost 7 bases, V lost 0 bases, and 4 bases had no gene match. This CDR3 contains 13 residues. Germline V CDR1 and CDR2: SGHRS, YFSETQ. CDR3 DNA sequence: TGCGCCAGCAGCTTGGAAGCCGGGGGGGAGCAGTACGTC. This codes for CASSLEAGGEQYV.

This clone was seen a single time. The CDR3 nucleotides read TGCAGCGTTCAGGGACAGCCCAATCAGCCCCAGCATTTT. This sequence encodes CSVQGQPNQPQHF. V is TRBV29-1 and J is TRBJ1-5; TRBD1 aligns across 7 bases. From germline, CDR1 is SQVTM and CDR2 ANQGSEA. The CDR3 covers 13 residues. V lost 5 bases and J lost 3; bases outside the gene matches: 4.

The gene calls are TRBV5-4 and TRBJ2-2, with D tentatively TRBD2 (5 bases). Germline lookup yields CDR1 SGHNT and CDR2 YYREEE (reference sequence). V dropped 0 bases and J dropped 1 base, with 10 bases sitting between them. CDR3 length: 16 amino acids. The CDR3 is CASSLEGGRNTGELFF. The CDR3 DNA reads TGTGCCAGCAGCTTGGAGGGTGGGAGGAACACCGGGGAGCTGTTTTTT.

The V and J genes are TRBV29-1 and TRBJ2-5; D is uncertain. Deletions cut 3 bases from V and 5 bases from J, with 13 bases between. The CDR3 has 13 residues. Germline assignment: CDR1 SQVTM and CDR2 ANQGSEA. The CDR3 sequence is CSVDRFSSETQYF. As DNA, the CDR3 is TGCAGCGTTGATCGGTTCTCCTCCGAGACCCAGTACTTC.

CDR3 residues: CASSGVTMNTEAFF. CDR3 DNA: TGTGCCAGCTCGGGAGTCACGATGAACACTGAAGCTTTCTTT. This sequence joins TRBV3-1 (or the pseudogene TRBV3-2) and TRBJ1-1; D is ambiguous. The CDR3 length is 14 residues. Germline V gene sequence: CDR1 LGHDT, CDR2 YNNKEL (reference sequence). V lost 8 bases, J lost 0 bases, and 13 bases lay in between.

The chain carries TRBV3-1 (or the pseudogene TRBV3-2) and TRBJ1-2, with 8 bases lining up with TRBD1. Unmatched junction bases numbered 9, after V lost 1 base and J lost 5 bases. CDR1 LGHDT and CDR2 YNNKEL come from the germline V gene (reference sequence). The CDR3 spans 16 residues. Here the CDR3 reads CASSQARTGGGYGYTF. The CDR3 DNA follows: TGTGCCAGCAGCCAAGCGCGAACAGGGGGAGGATATGGCTACACCTTC.

This chain uses TRBV6-5 with TRBJ1-2; D not certain. Germline assignment: CDR1 MNHEY and CDR2 SVGAGI. This CDR3 comprises 15 residues. V gave up 4 bases and J gave up 6 bases, with 18 bases separating them. This chain's CDR3 is CASSSASIRRDGYTF. The CDR3 DNA reads as TGTGCCAGCAGTTCAGCCAGCATCCGGAGGGATGGCTACACCTTC.

This clone was observed a few times. J is TRBJ1-1 and V is TRBV19; 7 nucleotides agree with TRBD1. V lost 5 bases to trimming and J lost 1 base; unmatched junction nucleotides: 7. The CDR3 runs to 15 residues. CDR1 is LNHDA and CDR2 is SQIVND in the germline V gene (reference sequence). CDR3 amino acids: CASSHRRGRNTEAFF. DNA for the CDR3: TGTGCCAGTAGTCATCGAAGGGGGCGGAACACTGAAGCTTTCTTT.

This clone showed up just once. The V and J genes are TRBV27 and TRBJ1-5; D gene unclear. The V gene lost 5 bases and the J gene lost 10 bases, with 18 bases spanning the gap. The CDR3 runs to 14 residues. Per the germline V gene, CDR1 is MNHEY and CDR2 is SMNVEV (reference sequence). The CDR3 here is CASSLNTAGHPQHF. CDR3 nucleotides: TGTGCCAGCAGTCTTAACACGGCGGGTCACCCCCAGCATTTT.

This clone is deemed medium-sized (0.01 to 0.1%). The J gene is TRBJ1-2, the V gene TRBV9, with D perhaps TRBD1 (6 bases). The CDR3 extends over 17 amino acids. From germline, CDR1 is SGDLS and CDR2 YYNGEE. Deletions cut 0 bases from V and 4 bases from J, with 19 bases between. In nucleotides, the CDR3 is TGTGCCAGCAGCGTAGGTCTCGCAGGGGATCTCTCCTATGGCTACACCTTC. Protein: CASSVGLAGDLSYGYTF.

This clone showed up just once. V and J are TRBV5-1 and TRBJ2-2; 8 bases fit TRBD2. The CDR3 loop spans 18 amino acids. With V trimmed by 0 bases and J by 6 bases, 13 bases remained unmatched. Germline CDR1 reads SGHRS; CDR2 reads YFSETQ. This chain's CDR3 is CASSLEVAGNPTAGELFF. CDR3 sequence (DNA): TGCGCCAGCAGCTTGGAGGTAGCGGGGAACCCCACCGCCGGGGAGCTGTTTTTT.

V gene TRBV5-6 combines with J gene TRBJ1-2; 7 bases fit TRBD1. The CDR3 covers 14 residues. The J segment lost 3 bases and the V segment lost 2 bases, leaving 4 bases of the junction unmatched. Germline V gives CDR1 SGHDT, CDR2 YYEEEE. The CDR3 sequence: CASSFSDRYYGYTF. The CDR3 DNA sequence: TGTGCCAGCAGCTTTTCGGACAGGTACTATGGCTACACCTTC. Drawing the rest from reference TRBV5-6 and TRBJ1-2, the complete variable domain is DAGVTQSPTHLIKTRGQQVTLRCSPKSGHDTVSWYQQALGQGPQFIFQYYEEEERQRGNFPDRFSGHQFPNYSSELNVNALLLGDSALYLCASSFSDRYYGYTFGSGTRLTVV.

This clone appeared a single time. The gene calls are TRBV2 and TRBJ2-2, with TRBD1 identical over 7 bases. Trimming removed 6 bases from V and 1 base from J; junction bases left unmatched: 5. The CDR3 totals 15 residues. The germline gives CDR1 SNHLY, CDR2 FYNNEI. CDR3 loop: CASRLAGGNTGELFF. CDR3 DNA: TGTGCCAGCAGATTAGCAGGGGGGAACACCGGGGAGCTGTTTTTT.

This clone was counted a few times. The chain couples TRBV5-6 to TRBJ2-5; a possible D gene is TRBD2 (5 bases). This CDR3 is built from 15 residues. V was shortened by 1 base and J by 5 bases, with 15 bases between the two germline ends. Germline lookup yields CDR1 SGHDT and CDR2 YYEEEE. CDR3 sequence reads: CASSLNGIGGETQYF. The CDR3 nucleotides are TGTGCCAGCAGCTTGAACGGGATTGGCGGGGAGACCCAGTACTTC.

This clone has more than one count but fewer than ten. The chain has TRBV5-1 and TRBJ1-1; D gene ambiguous. Per the germline V gene, CDR1 is SGHRS and CDR2 is YFSETQ. The CDR3 runs to 14 residues. Trimming took off 4 bases at V and 4 bases at J, with 14 bases between the two ends. CDR3 residues: CASSPQVVGTEAFF. The CDR3 DNA reads as TGCGCCAGCAGCCCCCAGGTTGTCGGCACTGAAGCTTTCTTT.

This chain connects TRBV5-8 to TRBJ2-7, with D uncertain. Trimming removed 0 bases at V and 5 bases at J, with 9 bases between. This CDR3 has 13 amino acids. The germline gives CDR1 SGHTS, CDR2 YDEGEE. The chain's CDR3 is CASSLDSLDEQYV. The CDR3 DNA reads TGTGCCAGCAGCTTGGACAGTTTGGACGAGCAGTACGTC.

This rearrangement joins TRBV4-2 to TRBJ2-1; 12 nucleotides line up with TRBD2. The V gene's germline CDR1 is LGHNA and CDR2 YNFKEQ. V shed 0 bases and J 9 bases; nucleotides not matched to a gene: 6. The CDR3 is 16 residues long. The CDR3 nucleotides read TGTGCCAGCAGCCAAGAGGCTAGCGGGGGGGCCGGTGAGCAGTTCTTC. It translates to CASSQEASGGAGEQFF.

The chain couples TRBV3-1 (or the pseudogene TRBV3-2) to TRBJ1-1, with 7 bases identical to TRBD1. Germline values: CDR1 LGHDT, CDR2 YNNKEL (reference sequence). The CDR3 runs 14 residues. J lost 5 bases, V lost 3 bases, and 6 bases had no gene match. Written as DNA, the CDR3 is TGTGCCAGCAGCCACGGGACAGCAGGGACTGAAGCTTTCTTT. As protein: CASSHGTAGTEAFF.

The rearrangement links TRBV19 to TRBJ2-3; the D gene is possibly TRBD2 (7 bases). Germline V gene data show CDR1 as LNHDA and CDR2 as SQIVND (reference sequence). Between the trimmed V and J ends, which lost 1 base and 0 bases, there was a span of 11 bases. This CDR3 is 16 amino acids long. CDR3 amino acids: CASSIGGGQSTDTQYF. CDR3 sequence (DNA): TGTGCCAGTAGTATAGGGGGGGGGCAAAGCACAGATACGCAGTATTTT.

This clone was counted once. J is TRBJ1-6 and V is TRBV9; 10 positions agree with TRBD1. J lost 2 bases, V lost 0 bases, and 8 bases had no gene match. The CDR3 sequence is 19 residues long. Looked up from germline, CDR1 is SGDLS and CDR2 is YYNGEE. In DNA form, the CDR3 reads TGTGCCAGCAGCGTAGGGGGACAGGGGCGACGAACCTATAATTCACCCCTCCACTTT. As protein: CASSVGGQGRRTYNSPLHF.

This chain links TRBV5-1 with TRBJ1-1; D ambiguous. This CDR3 is 13 amino acids long. V dropped 0 bases and J dropped 9 bases, with 12 bases sitting between them. The V gene's germline CDR1 is SGHRS and CDR2 YFSETQ. CDR3 loop: CASSLEEGRKAFF. The CDR3 DNA reads as TGCGCCAGCAGCTTGGAGGAGGGTAGGAAAGCTTTCTTT.

The chain employs TRBV6-1 and TRBJ1-4, with TRBD1 as a possible D gene (5 bases). The CDR3 spans 17 residues. Trimming took off 4 bases at V and 4 bases at J, with 19 bases between the two ends. The germline CDR1 and CDR2 sequences are MNHNS and SASEGT. The CDR3 DNA is TGTGCCAGCAGTGCCACCCGGGGGAGGGTATTTAATGAAAAACTGTTTTTT. As protein: CASSATRGRVFNEKLFF.

This rearrangement joins TRBV11-2 to TRBJ1-5; 7 bases are shared with TRBD1. In germline, CDR1 is SGHAT, CDR2 FQNNGV. The trim removed 2 bases at V and 0 bases at J, leaving 10 bases unmatched. The CDR3 has 18 amino acids. The CDR3 DNA follows: TGTGCCAGCAGCTTATATTCCGGGACAGCCTATAGCAATCAGCCCCAGCATTTT. Translating it yields CASSLYSGTAYSNQPQHF. Using reference TRBV11-2 and TRBJ1-5 for the parts outside the CDR3, the full variable domain is EAGVAQSPRYKIIEKRQSVAFWCNPISGHATLYWYQQILGQGPKLLIQFQNNGVVDDSQLPKDRFSAERLKGVDSTLKIQPAKLEDSAVYLCASSLYSGTAYSNQPQHFGDGTRLSIL.

The genes are TRBV18 and TRBJ1-1; maybe TRBD1 (5 bases). Germline loops: CDR1 KGHSH, CDR2 LQKENI. This CDR3 spans 14 amino acids. The V and J ends lost 2 bases and 11 bases respectively, with 18 bases between them. In DNA form, the CDR3 reads TGTGCCAGCTCACCAGAAAACACCGGGACTTCGGCTTTCTTT. Encoded protein: CASSPENTGTSAFF.

This clone was counted a single time. This rearrangement joins TRBV5-6 to TRBJ1-3; D is ambiguous. Germline-derived CDR1 and CDR2 are SGHDT and YYEEEE. Trimming cost V 2 bases and J 0 bases, with 9 bases left between them. The CDR3 contains 15 residues. The CDR3 protein is CASSFFGVSGNTIYF. The CDR3 DNA reads TGTGCCAGCAGCTTTTTCGGAGTCTCTGGAAACACCATATATTTT.

This chain uses TRBV19 with TRBJ2-2; TRBD1 might be the D (5 bases). Germline V lookup: CDR1 LNHDA, CDR2 SQIVND (reference sequence). Deletions cut 5 bases from V and 5 bases from J, with 9 bases between. The CDR3 extends over 13 amino acids. CDR3 sequence reads: CASSVRVTGELFF. CDR3 nucleotide sequence: TGTGCCAGTAGTGTCAGGGTAACCGGGGAGCTGTTTTTT.

The V gene is TRBV9, the J gene TRBJ2-3; 7 positions agree with TRBD1. This CDR3 is 13 amino acids long. CDR1 and CDR2 from the germline V gene are SGDLS and YYNGEE. V trimming: 4 bases; J trimming: 5 bases; junction bases outside the gene matches: 4. DNA of the CDR3: TGTGCCAGCAGCCCCCGACAGGGAGATACGCAGTATTTT. Its protein product is CASSPRQGDTQYF.

V is TRBV3-1 (or the pseudogene TRBV3-2) and J is TRBJ1-5; D not certain. The germline V gene has CDR1 LGHDT and CDR2 YNNKEL (reference sequence). The CDR3 loop spans 13 amino acids. V lost 3 bases to trimming and J lost 6 bases, with 9 bases between them. In nucleotides, the CDR3 is TGTGCCAGCAGCCAGAGTCCATTTCAGCCCCAGCATTTT. Translating it yields CASSQSPFQPQHF.

The CDR3 spells CASSQWRVGEQYF. The CDR3 DNA reads as TGTGCCAGCAGCCAATGGCGGGTGGGCGAGCAGTACTTC. This chain joins TRBV4-2 and TRBJ2-7; D possibly corresponds to TRBD2 (5 bases). Germline V gene data show CDR1 as LGHNA and CDR2 as YNFKEQ. Trimming cost V 2 bases and J 6 bases, with 11 bases left between them. This CDR3 contains 13 residues.